These 11 T cell receptor beta chains were sequenced from one sample in a study of regulatory T cells in long-lasting Graves disease. Time point denoted: persistent/refractory GD, antithyroid drugs over 5 years with positive TRAb. The TCR library was made from RNA extracted from PBMCs. iRepertoire HTBI primers and Arm-PCR of CDR3 regions built TCR beta libraries. TCRdb fed the multiplex PCR reads into MiXCR, producing one record per CDR3 protein. The table includes around 400,000 distinct CDR3 sequences, roughly 25% detected once. The specimen was peripheral blood mononuclear cells (PBMCs), collected when the disease was refractory, from a patient treated with antithyroid drugs. The receptors originated from a middle-aged woman with Graves disease.

This clonotype was recorded many times. The CDR3 DNA reads as TGTGCCAGCAGTCTAGCGGGGGGAAACACCATATATTTT. Its translation is CASSLAGGNTIYF. The V gene is TRBV28, the J gene TRBJ1-3; D gene ambiguous. Germline V gives CDR1 MDHEN, CDR2 SYDVKM. Trimming stripped 5 bases from V and 4 bases from J, with 9 bases between. The CDR3 has 13 amino acids.

The rearrangement uses TRBV19 and TRBJ1-6; TRBD1 aligns across 8 bases. Trimming at V came to 9 bases and at J to 10 bases, leaving 14 bases not matched to a gene. Per germline, CDR1 LNHDA and CDR2 SQIVND (reference sequence). The CDR3 runs to 15 residues. CDR3 protein: CASSGTGVFGSPLHF. The CDR3 DNA reads TGTGCCAGCTCCGGGACAGGTGTTTTTGGCTCACCCCTCCACTTT.

This clonotype was seen a handful of times. The chain couples TRBV28 to TRBJ1-5, with D hard to call. The CDR3 length is 15 residues. Germline CDR1 reads MDHEN; CDR2 reads SYDVKM. V shed 2 bases and J shed 4 bases, with 12 bases lying between them. The chain's CDR3 is CASSLGGIPNQPQHF. The CDR3 coding sequence is TGTGCCAGCAGTTTAGGAGGAATCCCTAATCAGCCCCAGCATTTT.

The chain couples TRBV20-1 to TRBJ1-5; 7 bases line up with TRBD1. This CDR3 is built from 16 residues. The V segment lost 3 bases and the J segment 0 bases; nucleotides outside the gene matches: 8. The germline V gene encodes CDR1 DFQATT and CDR2 SNEGSKA (reference sequence). The CDR3 here is CSARYQGVHSNQPQHF. CDR3 sequence (DNA): TGCAGTGCTAGGTATCAGGGGGTGCATAGCAATCAGCCCCAGCATTTT.

This clonotype was seen only a few times. The V gene is TRBV5-1, the J gene TRBJ2-5; 8 bases match TRBD1. This CDR3 comprises 14 residues. After removal of 3 bases from V and 4 bases from J, the junction contained 5 bases not matched to a gene. CDR1 is SGHRS, CDR2 YFSETQ, per germline. CDR3 in DNA: TGCGCCAGCAGCTCGACAGGGGCGGGAGAGACCCAGTACTTC. It translates to CASSSTGAGETQYF.

This clonotype was observed a few times. This chain's CDR3 is CASSPNLSLNTEAFF. CDR3 DNA: TGTGCCAGCAGTCCAAACCTGTCATTGAACACTGAAGCTTTCTTT. The rearrangement uses TRBV6-1 and TRBJ1-1, with unresolved D. Germline assignment: CDR1 MNHNS and CDR2 SASEGT. Trimming shortened V by 5 bases and J by 0 bases, and 13 bases separated the two germline ends. The CDR3 is made up of 15 amino acids.

The gene calls are TRBV12-3 or TRBV12-4 and TRBJ2-1; TRBD2 matches at 7 bases. The V and J ends lost 7 bases and 8 bases, in that order; junction bases with no gene match: 11. CDR3 length: 14 residues. The CDR3 nucleotides read TGTGCCAGCAAAATCCGGAGCGGGAAGGATGAGCAGTTCTTC. Amino acid sequence: CASKIRSGKDEQFF.

This chain uses TRBV5-4 with TRBJ2-2; D is perhaps TRBD1 (6 bases). Germline assignment: CDR1 SGHNT and CDR2 YYREEE (reference sequence). The CDR3 runs 16 residues. Trimming took 1 base from V and 1 from J, leaving 11 bases between them. CDR3 sequence reads: CASSLSVGGNTGELFF. CDR3 sequence (DNA): TGTGCCAGCAGCTTGAGCGTAGGGGGGAACACCGGGGAGCTGTTTTTT.

The chain joins TRBV12-3 or TRBV12-4 to TRBJ2-1; D might be TRBD2 (6 bases). Trimming cost V 7 bases and J 6 bases, with 28 bases left between them. CDR3 length equals 18 residues. The CDR3 DNA reads as TGTGCCAGCATCCTTGGAGGGTGGCGAGCGTTAAAAAGCAATGAGCAGTTCTTC. Its protein is CASILGGWRALKSNEQFF.

The chain recombines TRBV7-9 with TRBJ2-5, with TRBD1 matching over 9 bases. V lost 1 base and J lost 4; bases outside the gene matches: 4. Germline-derived CDR1 and CDR2 are SEHNR and FQNEAQ (reference sequence). The CDR3 covers 15 residues. The CDR3 DNA follows: TGTGCCAGCAGCTTAGTGACAGGGGGTGGAGAGACCCAGTACTTC. Translated: CASSLVTGGGETQYF. Supplemented by reference TRBV7-9 and TRBJ2-5, the full variable domain reads DTGVSQNPRHKITKRGQNVTFRCDPISEHNRLYWYRQTLGQGPEFLTYFQNEAQLEKSRLLSDRFSAERPKGSFSTLEIQRTEQGDSAMYLCASSLVTGGGETQYFGPGTRLLVL.

The chain couples TRBV5-1 to TRBJ2-6, with D perhaps assigned TRBD1 or TRBD2 (5 bases each). With 7 bases removed from V and 4 bases from J, the gap between germline ends came to 18 bases. The CDR3 loop spans 16 amino acids. CDR1 SGHRS and CDR2 YFSETQ come from the germline V gene. The CDR3 nucleotides read TGCGCCAGCTCCTGGGACGTTGGCTCCGGGGCCAACGTCCTGACTTTC. Amino acid sequence: CASSWDVGSGANVLTF.